This T cell receptor (beta chain) was profiled in a study of blood T cell repertoires in COVID-19. The assay was immunoSEQ multiplex PCR, and TCRdb's table has in-frame clones only and misses some. The sample lists about 40,000 clones, roughly 88% occurring once. The CDR3 runs 16 residues. V gave up 0 bases and J gave up 14 bases, with 25 bases separating them. The clonotype comes from a woman in her sixties or seventies with acute or convalescent COVID-19. Sample: peripheral blood. The gene calls are TRBV5-3 and TRBJ2-3, with D perhaps TRBD2 (7 bases). TRBV5-3 is reported as an ORF; its role is uncertain. This chain's CDR3 is CARSLVWRGPPLSLYF. CDR3 DNA sequence: TGTGCCAGAAGCTTGGTATGGCGGGGGCCCCCCTTAAGTCTGTATTTT.